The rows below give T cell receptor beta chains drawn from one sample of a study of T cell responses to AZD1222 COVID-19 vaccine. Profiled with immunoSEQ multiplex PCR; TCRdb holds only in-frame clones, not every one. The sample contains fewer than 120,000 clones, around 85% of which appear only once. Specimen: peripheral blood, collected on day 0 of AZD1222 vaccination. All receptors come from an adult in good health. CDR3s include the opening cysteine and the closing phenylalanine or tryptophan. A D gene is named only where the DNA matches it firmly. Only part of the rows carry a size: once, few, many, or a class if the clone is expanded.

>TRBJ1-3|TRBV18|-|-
CASSLSSSGNTIYF
TGTGCCAGCTCTTTGTCAAGCTCTGGAAACACCATATATTTT
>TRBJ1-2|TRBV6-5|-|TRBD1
CASSPRGHGYTF
TGTGCCAGCAGTCCCAGGGGGCATGGCTACACCTTC
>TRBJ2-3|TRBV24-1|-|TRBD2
CATSGSGLAGGSFSDTQYF
TGTGCCACCAGTGGGTCGGGACTAGCGGGGGGGTCGTTTTCAGATACGCAGTATTTT
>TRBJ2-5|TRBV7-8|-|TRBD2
CASSLVIAGETQYF
TGTGCCAGCAGCTTAGTCATAGCGGGAGAGACCCAGTACTTC
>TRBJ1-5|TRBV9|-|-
CASSASGQLNQPQHF
TGTGCCAGCAGCGCCTCCGGACAGCTAAATCAGCCCCAGCATTTT
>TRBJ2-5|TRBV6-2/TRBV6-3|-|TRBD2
CASSEDPGTSGRATAETQYF
TGTGCCAGCAGTGAGGACCCCGGGACTAGCGGGAGGGCTACCGCGGAGACCCAGTACTTC
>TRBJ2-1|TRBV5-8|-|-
CASSLGWGNRAYNEQFF
TGTGCCAGCAGCTTGGGGTGGGGGAATCGGGCCTACAATGAGCAGTTCTTC
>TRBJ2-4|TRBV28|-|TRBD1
CASKQGGRNIQYF
TGTGCCAGCAAACAGGGGGGTCGGAACATTCAGTACTTC
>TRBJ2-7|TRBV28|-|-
CASSLALSYEQYF
TGTGCCAGCAGTTTGGCGTTGTCCTACGAGCAGTACTTC
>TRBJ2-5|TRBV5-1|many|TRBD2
CASTREGLETQYF
TGCGCCTCGACTAGGGAGGGGTTGGAGACCCAGTACTTC
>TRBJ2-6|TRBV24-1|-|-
CATMGPTSSSGANVLTF
TGTGCCACTATGGGACCGACCAGCAGCTCTGGGGCCAACGTCCTGACTTTC
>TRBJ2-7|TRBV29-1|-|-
CSVAGQNSAYEQYF
TGCAGCGTCGCGGGACAGAACTCCGCCTACGAGCAGTACTTC
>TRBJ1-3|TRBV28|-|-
CASSSTGFSGNTIYF
TGTGCCAGCAGTTCGACAGGATTCTCTGGAAACACCATATATTTT
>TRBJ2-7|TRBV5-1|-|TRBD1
CASSFGTEYEQYF
TGCGCCAGCAGCTTCGGGACAGAGTACGAGCAGTACTTC
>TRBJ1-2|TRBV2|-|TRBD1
CASSPTTGAYGYTF
TGTGCCAGCAGTCCGACGACAGGGGCCTATGGCTACACCTTC
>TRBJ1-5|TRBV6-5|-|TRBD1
CASRRTGGNQPQHF
TGTGCCAGCAGGAGGACAGGGGGCAATCAGCCCCAGCATTTT
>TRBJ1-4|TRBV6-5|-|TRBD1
CASSRQGNTNEKLFF
TGTGCCAGCAGTCGACAGGGGAATACTAATGAAAAACTGTTTTTT
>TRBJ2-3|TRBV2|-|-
CASSRGAPSTDTQYF
TGTGCCAGCAGTCGCGGGGCCCCTAGCACAGATACGCAGTATTTT
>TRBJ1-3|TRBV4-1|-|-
CASSFRPDSGNTIYF
TGCGCCAGCAGCTTCCGACCCGACTCTGGAAACACCATATATTTT
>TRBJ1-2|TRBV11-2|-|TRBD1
CASSSPLDRDHYGYTF
TGTGCCAGCAGCTCGCCCTTGGACAGGGACCACTATGGCTACACCTTC